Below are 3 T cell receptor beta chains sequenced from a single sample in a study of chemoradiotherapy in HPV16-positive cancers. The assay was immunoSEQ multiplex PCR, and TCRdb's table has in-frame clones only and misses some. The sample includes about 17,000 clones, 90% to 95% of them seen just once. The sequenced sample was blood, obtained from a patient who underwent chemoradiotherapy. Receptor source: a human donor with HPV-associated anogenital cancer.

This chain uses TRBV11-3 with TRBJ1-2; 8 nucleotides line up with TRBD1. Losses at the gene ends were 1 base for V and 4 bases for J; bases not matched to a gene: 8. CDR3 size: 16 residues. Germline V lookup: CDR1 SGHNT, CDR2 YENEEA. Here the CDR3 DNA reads TGTGCCAGCAGCTTAGGCGGCAGGGGGCAGGCCTATGGCTACACCTTC. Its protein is CASSLGGRGQAYGYTF. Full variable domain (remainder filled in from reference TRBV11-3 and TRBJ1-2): EAGVVQSPRYKIIEKKQPVAFWCNPISGHNTLYWYLQNLGQGPELLIRYENEEAVDDSQLPKDRFSAERLKGVDSTLKIQPAELGDSAVYLCASSLGGRGQAYGYTFGSGTRLTVV.

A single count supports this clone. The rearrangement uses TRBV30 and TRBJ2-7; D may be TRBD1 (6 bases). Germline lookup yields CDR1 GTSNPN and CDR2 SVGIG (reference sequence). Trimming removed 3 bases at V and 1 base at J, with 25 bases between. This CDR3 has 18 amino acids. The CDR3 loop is CAWSPWASTGSPSYEQYF. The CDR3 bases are TGTGCCTGGAGCCCGTGGGCCTCAACAGGGAGCCCTTCCTACGAGCAGTACTTC.

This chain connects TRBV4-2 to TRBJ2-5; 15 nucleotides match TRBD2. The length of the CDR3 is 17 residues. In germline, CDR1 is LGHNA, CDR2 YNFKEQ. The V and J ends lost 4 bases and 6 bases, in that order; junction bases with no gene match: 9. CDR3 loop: CASSLGLAGGTEKTQYF. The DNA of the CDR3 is TGTGCCAGCAGCCTGGGACTAGCGGGGGGTACGGAGAAGACCCAGTACTTC.